This TCR beta chain is from a study of CD8 T cells in Susac syndrome. Trimming shortened V by 0 bases and J by 4 bases, and 15 bases separated the two germline ends. CDR1 is MNHEY, CDR2 SVGAGI, per germline. This CDR3 comprises 16 residues. Notes on the study in general: It was acknowledged in the study that its TCR sequencing and HLA analysis involved a relatively small number of individuals.

CD8+ and CD4+ T cells were negatively isolated; TEMRA cells were FACS-enriched. This clonotype occurred once. The antigen remains undetermined. RNA was extracted with the RNeasy kit, and a quantity of about 0.45 to 1 ug was reverse transcribed using random hexamers. TCRdb reprocessed the immunoSEQ multiplex PCR reads via MiXCR and lists one record per CDR3 protein. This table has some 300,000 distinct CDR3 sequences, approximately 84% appearing once. The clonotype originates from a human donor with multiple sclerosis. What was sequenced was CD8+ T cells from PBMCs. The chain combines TRBV6-5 with TRBJ1-2; D remains unclear. The CDR3 loop is CASSYSSGEYTYGYTF. The CDR3 nucleotides read TGTGCCAGCAGTTACTCGTCGGGAGAGTATACCTATGGCTACACCTTC.